This T cell receptor (beta chain) is from a study of blood T cell repertoires in COVID-19. In this sample, this clone turned up a few times. Germline values: CDR1 WSHSY, CDR2 SAAADI. Trimming pared 4 bases from V and 6 bases from J, leaving 16 bases between. The CDR3 runs to 14 residues. Assay: immunoSEQ multiplex PCR; the TCRdb copy retains only in-frame clones and omits some. This repertoire shows 60,000 to 80,000 clones, 85% to 90% found once; its top ten account for around 0.6%. V gene TRBV10-2 combines with J gene TRBJ2-7, with a possible D match to TRBD2 (5 bases). Sequenced input: peripheral blood. This receptor was identified in a man aged 55 to 70 with acute or convalescent COVID-19. The CDR3 DNA is TGCGCCAGCAGTGGGACCTTTACTAGAGTCGAGCAGTACTTC. Protein: CASSGTFTRVEQYF.